The rows below give T cell receptor beta chains drawn from one sample of a study of blood T cell repertoires in COVID-19. Libraries were prepared by immunoSEQ multiplex PCR; TCRdb keeps only in-frame clonotypes and omits some of them. The profile covers approximately 210,000 clones, with approximately 80% appearing a single time and 10% to 15% taken by the ten largest. Sequenced input: PBMCs or T cells enriched from blood (not recorded which). All receptors derive from a man in his forties who had recovered from COVID-19. Both conserved end residues are part of each CDR3. Each record gives: D gene, V gene, J gene, clone size, CDR3 length, CDR3 protein, CDR3 DNA. D genes are given only for firm matches. Rows may omit the clone size; those that give it use once, few, many or a size class.

TRBD2	TRBV11-1	TRBJ2-3	NA	16	CASSVEGLAGPDTQYF	TGTGCCAGCAGCGTAGAGGGACTAGCGGGGCCAGATACGCAGTATTTT
NA	TRBV2	TRBJ2-1	once	14	CASSSTPQYNEQFF	TGTGCCAGCAGTTCGACTCCCCAATACAATGAGCAGTTCTTC
NA	TRBV4-1	TRBJ2-7	NA	15	CASSLDRAGLYEQYF	TGCGCCAGCAGCCTAGACCGGGCAGGGCTCTACGAGCAGTACTTC
NA	TRBV18	TRBJ2-5	NA	14	CASSPVAQQETQYF	TGTGCCAGCTCACCAGTGGCCCAACAAGAGACCCAGTACTTC
NA	TRBV4-3	TRBJ1-2	NA	14	CASSQDTGNYGYTF	TGCGCCAGCAGCCAAGATACGGGGAACTATGGCTACACCTTC
NA	TRBV6-6	TRBJ1-2	NA	15	CASSYGRTTNYGYTF	TGTGCCAGCAGTTACGGTAGGACTACTAACTATGGCTACACCTTC
NA	TRBV19	TRBJ1-2	NA	13	CASSILAGFGYTF	TGTGCCAGTAGTATACTCGCAGGGTTTGGCTACACCTTC
NA	TRBV7-2	TRBJ1-1	NA	15	CASSPDIRTTTEAFF	TGTGCCAGCAGCCCAGACATACGAACAACGACTGAAGCTTTCTTT
TRBD1	TRBV6-5	TRBJ1-5	NA	14	CASSLGQENQPQHF	TGTGCCAGCAGTTTGGGACAGGAGAATCAGCCCCAGCATTTT
NA	TRBV7-3	TRBJ1-1	NA	13	CASSFNMNTEAFF	TGTGCCAGCAGCTTTAATATGAACACTGAAGCTTTCTTT
NA	TRBV25-1	TRBJ2-2	NA	14	CASSAGLHTGELFF	TGTGCCAGCAGCGCTGGACTCCACACCGGGGAGCTGTTTTTT
TRBD1	TRBV9	TRBJ2-1	NA	16	CASSARGGDRLNEQFF	TGTGCCAGCAGCGCCCGAGGAGGGGACAGGCTCAATGAGCAGTTCTTC
NA	TRBV12-3/TRBV12-4	TRBJ1-5	few	12	CASSLSEEPQHF	TGTGCCAGCAGTTTATCGGAGGAGCCCCAGCATTTT
NA	TRBV4-1	TRBJ2-2	NA	15	CASSQTGSNTGELFF	TGCGCCAGCAGCCAAACGGGGTCGAACACCGGGGAGCTGTTTTTT
TRBD1	TRBV28	TRBJ1-5	NA	15	CASSVRTGGVQPQHF	TGTGCCAGCAGTGTCAGGACAGGGGGCGTGCAGCCCCAGCATTTT
NA	TRBV28	TRBJ1-2	NA	12	CASRTSDYGYTF	TGTGCCAGCAGGACTAGCGACTATGGCTACACCTTC
NA	TRBV10-2	TRBJ1-2	NA	11	CASRQDYGYTF	TGCGCCAGCAGACAGGACTATGGCTACACCTTC
NA	TRBV18	TRBJ2-2	few	13	CASSGGDTGELFF	TGTGCCAGCTCCGGCGGGGACACCGGGGAGCTGTTTTTT
TRBD1	TRBV5-1	TRBJ1-2	NA	12	CASSFGQGDYTF	TGCGCCAGCAGCTTTGGACAGGGCGACTACACCTTC
TRBD2	TRBV4-3	TRBJ2-7	once	18	CASSHKTVASGSSYEQYF	TGCGCCAGCAGCCACAAGACGGTCGCTAGCGGGAGCTCCTACGAGCAGTACTTC
NA	TRBV24-1	TRBJ2-3	NA	12	CATSDFSDTQYF	TGTGCCACCAGTGATTTTTCTGATACGCAGTATTTT
TRBD2	TRBV13	TRBJ2-3	NA	14	CASSLASGTDTQYF	TGTGCCAGCAGCTTGGCTAGCGGGACAGATACGCAGTATTTT
NA	TRBV19	TRBJ1-6	NA	15	CASKINRRDNSPLHF	TGTGCCAGTAAAATAAACCGGAGGGATAATTCACCCCTCCACTTT
NA	TRBV15	TRBJ2-5	NA	14	CATSRGTGQETQYF	TGTGCCACCAGCAGAGGAACAGGGCAAGAGACCCAGTACTTC
TRBD2	TRBV28	TRBJ2-7	NA	15	CASTATLAGVDEQYF	TGTGCCAGCACTGCCACCCTAGCGGGAGTAGACGAGCAGTACTTC
NA	TRBV24-1	TRBJ1-2	NA	13	CATSGRTDYGYTF	TGTGCCACCAGTGGTCGGACAGACTATGGCTACACCTTC
TRBD1	TRBV4-1	TRBJ2-7	NA	15	CASSPRDRVSYEQYF	TGCGCCAGCAGCCCGCGGGACAGGGTCTCCTACGAGCAGTACTTC
TRBD2	TRBV7-2	TRBJ2-3	NA	17	CASSLVIAGGPWDTQYF	TGTGCCAGCAGCTTAGTAATAGCGGGAGGGCCATGGGATACGCAGTATTTT
TRBD1	TRBV7-3	TRBJ2-1	NA	14	CASSLGQGGNEQFF	TGTGCCAGCAGCTTAGGACAGGGGGGGAATGAGCAGTTCTTC
NA	TRBV13	TRBJ2-3	few	15	CASREHTGDTDTQYF	TGTGCCAGCAGAGAGCATACGGGAGACACAGATACGCAGTATTTT
NA	TRBV5-1	TRBJ1-4	NA	14	CASSLGSGGEKLFF	TGCGCCAGCAGCTTGGGATCGGGTGGTGAAAAACTGTTTTTT
TRBD1	TRBV18	TRBJ1-2	NA	16	CASSPSLTGNNYGYTF	TGTGCCAGCTCACCATCACTGACAGGGAATAACTATGGCTACACCTTC
TRBD1	TRBV5-1	TRBJ1-2	NA	13	CASSLDRDYGYTF	TGCGCCAGCAGCCTTGACAGGGATTATGGCTACACCTTC
NA	TRBV28	TRBJ2-7	few	19	CASSTPFRGESGSTYEQYF	TGTGCCAGCAGTACGCCGTTTAGGGGAGAAAGCGGGTCTACCTACGAGCAGTACTTC
NA	TRBV6-1	TRBJ1-2	NA	14	CASSEGDTTYGYTF	TGTGCCAGCAGTGAAGGTGACACCACCTATGGCTACACCTTC